The 27 T cell receptor beta chains listed next were all sequenced from one sample in a study of CD8 T cells in ankylosing spondylitis. TCRdb independently ran MiXCR on the 5' RACE reads; one entry per CDR3 protein. The sample gives some 150,000 distinct CDR3 sequences, 11% of which show up once; about 3.8% is in the top ten. The specimen was blood, either unsorted or a sorted T cell fraction (not recorded which). The receptors here all came from a female donor with ankylosing spondylitis or in good health (not recorded which).

This clonotype was seen many times. V and J are TRBV5-1 and TRBJ1-4; a possible D gene is TRBD1 (5 bases). Trimming pared 4 bases from V and 8 bases from J, leaving 15 bases between. The V gene's germline CDR1 is SGHRS and CDR2 YFSETQ. The CDR3 length is 14 residues. This chain's CDR3 is CASSGGVGFEKLFF. CDR3 nucleotide sequence: TGCGCCAGCAGCGGAGGGGTTGGATTCGAAAAACTGTTTTTT. The variable domain in full, with the rest retrieved from reference TRBV5-1 and TRBJ1-4, is KAGVTQTPRYLIKTRGQQVTLSCSPISGHRSVSWYQQTPGQGLQFLFEYFSETQRNKGNFPGRFSGRQFSNSRSEMNVSTLELGDSALYLCASSGGVGFEKLFFGSGTQLSVL.

This clonotype was recorded many times. The chain joins TRBV2 to TRBJ1-1; D uncertain. Germline CDR1 SNHLY, CDR2 FYNNEI. Trimming cost V 3 bases and J 0 bases, with 8 bases left between them. This CDR3 spans 14 amino acids. The CDR3, as DNA: TGTGCCAGCAGTGAGGAGGTTATGAACACTGAAGCTTTCTTT. It specifies CASSEEVMNTEAFF.

This clonotype was recorded many times. The chain couples TRBV11-2 to TRBJ2-7, with D hard to call. Looked up from germline, CDR1 is SGHAT and CDR2 is FQNNGV. CDR3 length: 13 amino acids. V was cut by 6 bases and J by 2 bases, with 11 bases left in between. The CDR3 reads CASSFVSPYEQYF. The CDR3 DNA follows: TGTGCCAGCAGTTTCGTCAGTCCCTACGAGCAGTACTTC.

This clonotype showed up many times. This sequence joins TRBV7-9 and TRBJ2-7, with 9 bases that match TRBD2. The CDR3 is made up of 15 amino acids. Germline trimming cut 2 bases from V and 3 bases from J; bases unmatched to any gene: 5. Germline V gives CDR1 SEHNR, CDR2 FQNEAQ (reference sequence). CDR3 DNA: TGTGCCAGCAGCTTACTAGCGGGAACCCACTACGAGCAGTACTTC. It yields the protein CASSLLAGTHYEQYF.

This clonotype has ten or more counts. V and J are TRBV29-1 and TRBJ1-4; tentative D call: TRBD1 (6 bases). CDR1 and CDR2 from the germline V gene are SQVTM and ANQGSEA. The ends were cut back, 1 base at V and 6 bases at J, with 9 bases in the middle. This CDR3 contains 13 residues. CDR3 in amino acids: CSVEGGRDEKLFF. The CDR3 coding sequence is TGCAGCGTTGAAGGGGGGCGTGATGAAAAACTGTTTTTT. The full variable domain, its missing parts supplied by reference TRBV29-1 and TRBJ1-4, is SAVISQKPSRDICQRGTSLTIQCQVDSQVTMMFWYRQQPGQSLTLIATANQGSEATYESGFVIDKFPISRPNLTFSTLTVSNMSPEDSSIYLCSVEGGRDEKLFFGSGTQLSVL.

In this sample, this clonotype turned up many times. The chain is built from TRBV5-1 and TRBJ1-5; D not certain. With 5 bases removed from V and 3 bases from J, the gap between germline ends came to 15 bases. This CDR3 is built from 15 residues. Germline V gene data show CDR1 as SGHRS and CDR2 as YFSETQ. CDR3 sequence (DNA): TGCGCCAGCAGTCCTGGGAACATACTCAATCAGCCCCAGCATTTT. Its translation: CASSPGNILNQPQHF.

This clonotype was detected many times. The chain combines TRBV7-2 with TRBJ1-2, with a tentative D call TRBD1 (5 bases). CDR3 length: 15 residues. V shed 1 base and J shed 4 bases, with 13 bases lying between them. Germline V CDR1 and CDR2: SGHTA, FQGNSA. The CDR3: CASSLGGGSSYGYTF. The CDR3 DNA is TGTGCCAGCAGCTTAGGTGGGGGGTCCAGCTATGGCTACACCTTC.

The chain links TRBV5-1 to TRBJ2-5, with 10 positions matching TRBD2. Losses at the gene ends were 5 bases for V and 2 bases for J; bases not matched to a gene: 6. The CDR3 sequence is 15 residues long. Germline values: CDR1 SGHRS, CDR2 YFSETQ. The CDR3 nucleotides read TGCGCCAGCAGAAGAACTAGCGGGACGCAAGAGACCCAGTACTTC. This encodes CASRRTSGTQETQYF. The whole variable domain, remainder taken from reference TRBV5-1 and TRBJ2-5, is KAGVTQTPRYLIKTRGQQVTLSCSPISGHRSVSWYQQTPGQGLQFLFEYFSETQRNKGNFPGRFSGRQFSNSRSEMNVSTLELGDSALYLCASRRTSGTQETQYFGPGTRLLVL.

The sample holds many counts of this clonotype. The chain joins TRBV6-2 or TRBV6-3 to TRBJ1-5; D possibly corresponds to TRBD1 (5 bases). The CDR3 runs 16 residues. The V and J ends lost 4 bases and 2 bases respectively, with 15 bases between them. Per the germline V gene, CDR1 is MNHEY and CDR2 is SVGEGT. The CDR3 sequence is CASSSHQGYGNQPQHF. The DNA of the CDR3 is TGTGCCAGCAGTTCTCACCAGGGATACGGCAATCAGCCCCAGCATTTT.

With respect to this clonotype: A much bigger clone sits one base away, suggesting this may be a read error. CDR3 DNA sequence: TGTACCATCAGTCCTCGCCTCATGGACACTCTGAACACCGGGGAGCTGTTTTTT. It encodes CTISPRLMDTLNTGELFF. The chain uses TRBV2 and TRBJ2-2, with D perhaps TRBD1 (5 bases). The V gene's germline CDR1 is SNHLY and CDR2 FYNNEI. The CDR3 has 18 residues.

The V and J genes are TRBV25-1 and TRBJ2-4, with D maybe TRBD1 (6 bases). This CDR3 has 16 amino acids. Trimming took off 3 bases at V and 4 bases at J, with 16 bases between the two ends. Germline assignment: CDR1 MGHDK and CDR2 SYGVNS. In nucleotides, the CDR3 is TGTGCCAGCAGTGAGGGGAGTAACAGGGTAAAAAACATTCAGTACTTC. It codes for CASSEGSNRVKNIQYF.

The chain recombines TRBV7-7 with TRBJ2-2, with 10 bases matching TRBD2. This CDR3 is built from 17 residues. Unmatched junction bases numbered 6, after V lost 0 bases and J lost 5 bases. The V gene's germline CDR1 is SSHAT and CDR2 FNYEAQ (reference sequence). CDR3 loop: CASSLALAGVGTGELFF. DNA for the CDR3: TGTGCCAGCAGCTTAGCTCTAGCGGGAGTTGGGACCGGGGAGCTGTTTTTT.

With respect to this clonotype: A single base separates this from a much larger clone, so it may be a read error. The gene calls are TRBV20-1 and TRBJ2-7; tentatively, D is TRBD2 (6 bases). CDR3 size: 13 residues. Germline V gene data show CDR1 as DFQATT and CDR2 as SNEGSKA (reference sequence). CDR3 region: CSARGGWRGEQHF. CDR3 nucleotide sequence: TGCAGTGCTAGAGGGGGGTGGCGGGGCGAGCAGCACTTC.

This clonotype was counted ten times or more. The chain recombines TRBV2 with TRBJ2-2; 8 bases fit TRBD2. V lost 6 bases to trimming and J lost 4 bases; unmatched junction nucleotides: 10. CDR3 length: 16 amino acids. CDR1 is SNHLY, CDR2 FYNNEI, per germline. CDR3 DNA: TGTGCCAGCAGCTTTCGGGGGGGCCTAGGCACCGGGGAGCTGTTTTTT. Its translation is CASSFRGGLGTGELFF.

This clonotype was detected many times. The chain couples TRBV5-1 to TRBJ1-5; TRBD1 matches at 8 bases. J lost 7 bases, V lost 3 bases, and 6 bases had no gene match. This CDR3 region has 14 residues. Germline CDR1 is SGHRS and CDR2 is YFSETQ. The CDR3 DNA is TGCGCCAGCAGCTACGGACAGGGAGGGCAGCCCCAGCATTTT. Translating it yields CASSYGQGGQPQHF.

Many counts were recorded for this clonotype. This chain connects TRBV5-1 to TRBJ2-5; D gene uncertain. Germline CDR1 and CDR2: SGHRS and YFSETQ. The CDR3 has 14 residues. Trimming pared 0 bases from V and 1 base from J, leaving 7 bases between. DNA of the CDR3: TGCGCCAGCAGCTTGGATACACCCCAAGAGACCCAGTACTTC. It codes for CASSLDTPQETQYF.

Many counts were recorded for this clonotype. This chain uses TRBV13 with TRBJ1-1; possible D gene TRBD1, 5 bases. The CDR3 totals 14 residues. CDR1 PRHDT and CDR2 FYEKMQ come from the germline V gene (reference sequence). V lost 5 bases, J lost 1 base, and 11 bases lay in between. The CDR3 loop reads CASSPRQKNTEAFF. For the CDR3, the DNA is TGTGCCAGCAGCCCTAGACAGAAGAACACTGAAGCTTTCTTT. Filled out from reference TRBV13 and TRBJ1-1, the complete variable domain reads AAGVIQSPRHLIKEKRETATLKCYPIPRHDTVYWYQQGPGQDPQFLISFYEKMQSDKGSIPDRFSAQQFSDYHSELNMSSLELGDSALYFCASSPRQKNTEAFFGQGTRLTVV.

This clonotype was counted ten times or more. The chain couples TRBV3-1 to TRBJ1-1; D gene ambiguous. The germline V and J ends were trimmed by 6 bases and 0 bases, with 14 bases remaining between them. This CDR3 is 15 amino acids long. CDR1 is LGHDT, CDR2 YNNKEL, per germline (reference sequence). The DNA for the CDR3 is TGTGCCAGCAGAGCGACACGGACGGTGAACACTGAAGCTTTCTTT. Amino acids: CASRATRTVNTEAFF.

This clonotype was recorded at least ten times. V usage is TRBV6-5 and J usage is TRBJ1-2; D not certain. CDR1 MNHEY and CDR2 SVGAGI come from the germline V gene. This CDR3 is built from 13 residues. V lost 1 base and J 2 bases, leaving 5 bases between the germline ends. The CDR3 DNA is TGTGCCAGCAGTTACTGGGAGAACTATGGCTACACCTTC. As protein: CASSYWENYGYTF.

This clonotype has just a few counts. The gene calls are TRBV30 and TRBJ2-3; D gene ambiguous. The CDR3 has 14 amino acids. V was trimmed by 0 bases and J by 1 base, leaving 8 bases between them. Germline V gene sequence: CDR1 GTSNPN, CDR2 SVGIG (reference sequence). Here the CDR3 reads CAWSVRAGTDTQYF. The CDR3 DNA reads TGTGCCTGGAGTGTACGCGCCGGCACAGATACGCAGTATTTT.

There are many counts of this clonotype. This sequence joins TRBV20-1 and TRBJ2-1; a weak D match, TRBD1 (5 bases). The CDR3 length is 20 residues. Germline assignment: CDR1 DFQATT and CDR2 SNEGSKA (reference sequence). V was pared by 0 bases and J by 3 bases, with 27 bases between. CDR3 sequence reads: CSARDLQGAKRPKDYNEQFF. The CDR3 DNA follows: TGCAGTGCTAGAGATCTTCAGGGCGCTAAACGACCTAAAGACTACAATGAGCAGTTCTTC.

This clonotype showed up many times. This chain uses TRBV24-1 with TRBJ1-2; D may be TRBD1 (6 bases). Germline CDR1 and CDR2: KGHDR and SFDVKD. V lost 6 bases and J lost 3, with 13 bases in between. CDR3 length: 14 amino acids. CDR3 sequence (DNA): TGTGCCACCAGTCCCGCGAACAGGGACTATGGCTACACCTTC. This sequence encodes CATSPANRDYGYTF.

The table lists this clonotype with a few counts. This chain uses TRBV11-3 with TRBJ2-2; the D call may be TRBD1 or TRBD2 (5 bases each). V lost 5 bases, J lost 3 bases, and 22 bases lay in between. This CDR3 contains 18 residues. CDR1 and CDR2 (germline): SGHNT, YENEEA. The CDR3 DNA reads as TGTGCCAGCAGCCCACCCCGGGACCCATTTTATGACACCGGGGAGCTGTTTTTT. Translated, it gives CASSPPRDPFYDTGELFF.

This clonotype was recorded at least ten times. The chain employs TRBV5-1 and TRBJ1-1; maybe TRBD1 (6 bases). CDR1 is SGHRS, CDR2 YFSETQ, per germline. V gave up 0 bases and J gave up 5 bases, with 14 bases separating them. This CDR3 contains 15 residues. DNA of the CDR3: TGCGCCAGCAGCTTGGCTTGGGGTCAGGGGACTGAAGCTTTCTTT. Amino acid sequence: CASSLAWGQGTEAFF.

In this sample, this clonotype turned up many times. J is TRBJ2-2 and V is TRBV11-2; D may be TRBD1 or TRBD2 (5 bases each). With 2 bases removed from V and 6 bases from J, the gap between germline ends came to 7 bases. This CDR3 has 13 amino acids. Germline CDR1 and CDR2: SGHAT and FQNNGV. The CDR3 spells CASSLRGAGELFF. CDR3 nucleotide sequence: TGTGCCAGCAGCTTAAGAGGGGCCGGGGAGCTGTTTTTT.

The table lists this clonotype with many counts. The chain uses TRBV5-8 and TRBJ1-2, with 9 bases aligning to TRBD1. The CDR3 totals 13 residues. Germline loops: CDR1 SGHTS, CDR2 YDEGEE. Trimming took 4 bases from V and 9 from J; bases not matched to a gene: 7. CDR3 region: CASSKETGGRYTF. DNA for the CDR3: TGTGCCAGCAGCAAAGAGACAGGGGGACGCTACACCTTC.

This clonotype was counted many times. One end of the junction does not line up with germline, which may come from a read error. V usage is TRBV29-1 and J usage is TRBJ1-2; no firm D call. This CDR3 region has 12 residues. Germline V gives CDR1 SQVTM, CDR2 ANQGSEA. The CDR3 DNA is TGCAGCTTTGAGTCGGGCGTGGGAGGCTACACCTTC. This codes for CSFESGVGGYTF.